A selection of T cell receptor beta chains follows, all from one sample in a study of OX40 agonist ivuxolimab in advanced cancers. Only in-frame clones appear in the TCRdb table, and some are missing; sequencing was by immunoSEQ multiplex PCR. This table holds 45,000 to 65,000 clones, 70% to 85% found once. The sample here was CD4+ or CD8+ T cells sorted from blood, taken in a trial of the OX40 agonist ivuxolimab. The origin of the receptors is an adult with an advanced solid tumor such as melanoma, head and neck, liver or kidney cancer. CDR3s include the opening cysteine and the closing phenylalanine or tryptophan. D genes are given only for firm matches. Clone size appears in some rows only: once, few, many, or a class for an expanded clone.

>-|TRBV7-9|17|-|TRBJ2-1
TGTGCCAGCAGCTCTACTGGCGGGGTAAGCTCCTACAATGAGCAGTTCTTC
CASSSTGGVSSYNEQFF
>-|TRBV2|12|once|TRBJ1-5
TGTGCCAGCGGGAGGGGTTATCAGCCCCAGCATTTT
CASGRGYQPQHF
>-|TRBV18|14|-|TRBJ1-5
TGTGCCAGCTCACCACAAGGGAGCAATCAGCCCCAGCATTTT
CASSPQGSNQPQHF
>-|TRBV5-6|15|-|TRBJ1-2
TGTGCCAGCAGCTGGGAAAACAGGGCGCGGTATGGCTACACCTTC
CASSWENRARYGYTF
>TRBD1|TRBV7-2|16|-|TRBJ1-2
TGTGCCAGCAGCTTGGGGGCAGGGGGCAGGAGCTATGGCTACACCTTC
CASSLGAGGRSYGYTF
>-|TRBV28|15|-|TRBJ2-1
TGTGCCAGCAGTTTAGGGGAGTTGAGGTACAATGAGCAGTTCTTC
CASSLGELRYNEQFF
>-|TRBV9|16|-|TRBJ2-7
TGTGCCAGCAGCGTAGATCCGGAAGGGGCTACCTACGAGCAGTACTTC
CASSVDPEGATYEQYF
>TRBD1|TRBV15|17|-|TRBJ1-5
TGTGCCACCAGCAGACTTCCGGGACAGGGTAGCAATCAGCCCCAGCATTTT
CATSRLPGQGSNQPQHF
>TRBD1|TRBV29-1|13|-|TRBJ1-1
TGCAGCGCCGCGACAGGGGGGAACACTGAAGCTTTCTTT
CSAATGGNTEAFF
>TRBD1|TRBV18|13|-|TRBJ1-1
TGTGCCAGCTCACCAGGGCAGGGGGCTGAAGCTTTCTTT
CASSPGQGAEAFF
>TRBD2|TRBV7-7|12|-|TRBJ2-5
TGTGCCACGGGGGGTGGCCAAGAGACCCAGTACTTC
CATGGGQETQYF
>TRBD1|TRBV6-5|15|-|TRBJ1-6
TGTGCCAGCAGGGACAGGGGGAACTATAATTCACCCCTCCACTTT
CASRDRGNYNSPLHF
>-|TRBV28|12|-|TRBJ2-3
TGTGCCAGCAGTTTAAGGTCAGATACGCAGTATTTT
CASSLRSDTQYF
>-|TRBV2|14|once|TRBJ2-2
TGTGCCAGCACTACTAATAGGGGGACCGGGGAGCTGTTTTTT
CASTTNRGTGELFF
>TRBD1|TRBV2|16|-|TRBJ1-6
TGTGCCGTCCGGGACAGGGGGCGAGGGTATAATTCACCCCTCCACTTT
CAVRDRGRGYNSPLHF
>-|TRBV4-2|16|-|TRBJ1-4
TGTGCCAGCAGCCGACAGGAGGGGGCAACTAATGAAAAACTGTTTTTT
CASSRQEGATNEKLFF
>-|TRBV7-3|13|once|TRBJ1-2
TGTGCCAGCACTAAGGGGTCAGGGGATGGCTACACCTTC
CASTKGSGDGYTF
>-|TRBV2|10|-|TRBJ1-2
TGTGCCAGCACACGGGTCGGCTACACCTTC
CASTRVGYTF
>-|TRBV27|15|-|TRBJ1-5
TGTGCCAGCACGAGGGGTATCGGTAGCAATCAGCCCCAGCATTTT
CASTRGIGSNQPQHF
>-|TRBV7-2|15|once|TRBJ1-1
TGTGCCAGCAGCTTAGTCGGCAGGGTGAACACTGAAGCTTTCTTT
CASSLVGRVNTEAFF
>-|TRBV7-9|12|-|TRBJ1-1
TGTGCCAGCAGCTTAGTCCACACTGAAGCTTTCTTT
CASSLVHTEAFF
>-|TRBV7-7|13|many|TRBJ2-7
TGTGCCAGCAGCCCGACCGCAGGGGCCGAGCAGTACTTC
CASSPTAGAEQYF
>-|TRBV19|13|once|TRBJ1-1
TGTGCCAGTAGTGGAACAAGCAACACTGAAGCTTTCTTT
CASSGTSNTEAFF
>TRBD1|TRBV5-1|18|-|TRBJ2-5
TGCGCCAGCAGCTCTACAACGAACACAGGGGGTACTCAAGAGACCCAGTACTTC
CASSSTTNTGGTQETQYF
>TRBD1|TRBV28|16|once|TRBJ2-1
TGTGCCAGCCAAGTTACGGGACAGGGCTCCTACAATGAGCAGTTCTTC
CASQVTGQGSYNEQFF
>-|TRBV6-5|13|-|TRBJ1-2
TGTGCCAGCAGCCTTACCCGTGGAGATGGCTACACCTTC
CASSLTRGDGYTF
>-|TRBV30|14|-|TRBJ1-6
TGTGCCTGGAGTGAAGGACGGTCAAATTCACCCCTCCACTTT
CAWSEGRSNSPLHF
>-|TRBV19|15|-|TRBJ1-4
TGTGCCAGTAGTCTCCAGCATGCAACTAATGAAAAACTGTTTTTT
CASSLQHATNEKLFF
>-|TRBV19|14|-|TRBJ1-2
TGTGCCAGTAGTATTAGGGGTGGGAGCTATGGCTACACCTTC
CASSIRGGSYGYTF
>-|TRBV6-1|16|-|TRBJ2-2
TGTGCCAGCAGTGGAGGTGGGGGAGGGGGCACCGGGGAGCTGTTTTTT
CASSGGGGGGTGELFF
>-|TRBV11-3|12|-|TRBJ1-5
TGTGCCAGCAGTCGGGTTAATCAGCCCCAGCATTTT
CASSRVNQPQHF
>-|TRBV6-1|16|few|TRBJ2-4
TGTGCCAGCAGTGATCGTACGGCCTGGGCCAAAAACATTCAGTACTTC
CASSDRTAWAKNIQYF
>-|TRBV29-1|12|-|TRBJ2-7
TGCAGCGTTGAACAGGGCCCCTACGAGCAGTACTTC
CSVEQGPYEQYF
>TRBD2|TRBV13|14|-|TRBJ2-1
TGTGCCAGCAGCCCGAGGACGGGGGGGGATGAGCAGTTCTTC
CASSPRTGGDEQFF
>-|TRBV5-1|14|-|TRBJ1-2
TGCGCCAGCAGCTTGCTCACCCAAGGACAGGGCTACACCTTC
CASSLLTQGQGYTF
>-|TRBV6-1|16|-|TRBJ2-1
TGTGCCAGCAGTGATTCCGCGGCAGGGAGGTTAAATGAGCAGTTCTTC
CASSDSAAGRLNEQFF
>-|TRBV5-5|14|-|TRBJ2-1
TGTGCCAGCAGCTTGGACGTCACCTTTAATGAGCAGTTCTTC
CASSLDVTFNEQFF
>TRBD1|TRBV7-9|14|-|TRBJ1-5
TGTGCCAGCAGCTTAACAGGGGGCGATCAGCCCCAGCATTTT
CASSLTGGDQPQHF
>-|TRBV5-1|13|-|TRBJ2-1
TGCGCCAGCAGCCCTGGGACGAGGCATGAGCAGTTCTTC
CASSPGTRHEQFF
>-|TRBV7-9|14|once|TRBJ1-1
TGTGCCAGCAGCTTAGGAACGAGGGAAAATGAAGCTTTCTTT
CASSLGTRENEAFF
>TRBD2|TRBV9|19|-|TRBJ2-1
TGTGCCAGCAGCGTAGAGGTGGGGACTAGCGGGACCTCCTACAATGAGCAGTTCTTC
CASSVEVGTSGTSYNEQFF
>-|TRBV6-1|14|medium-sized|TRBJ1-2
TGTGCCAGCAGTGCCATGGGACCGGTCTATGGCTACACCTTC
CASSAMGPVYGYTF
>TRBD2|TRBV14|16|-|TRBJ2-3
TGTGCCAGCAGTCGGAGGGCGGGAGGGTGGACAGATACGCAGTATTTT
CASSRRAGGWTDTQYF
>TRBD2|TRBV7-3|17|-|TRBJ2-1
TGTGCCAGCAGCTCACAAAGCGGGGGATCCTCCTACAATGAGCAGTTCTTC
CASSSQSGGSSYNEQFF
>-|TRBV7-3|14|-|TRBJ2-7
TGTGCCAGCAGCTCACCCGGACCAGTGAAGGGGCAGTACTTC
CASSSPGPVKGQYF